What follows describes a single T cell receptor beta chain. Its antigen is not identified. The data originate from a study of shared clonotypes between healthy human individuals. Study background: CD4 naive and memory got three plates each, CD8 naive two, CD8 memory one.

The germline V gene has CDR1 MNHNS and CDR2 SASEGT. There are 14 residues in the CDR3. Unmatched junction bases numbered 6, after V lost 7 bases and J lost 7 bases. Subsets obtained from CD4+ cells comprised CD45RA+ naive and CD45RA-negative memory cells. Only in-frame clones appear in the TCRdb table, and some are missing; sequencing was by immunoSEQ multiplex PCR. In the table there are about 730,000 clones, 55% to 80% of which are singletons. Points from the study as a whole: Compared with memory subsets, naive subsets generally had larger estimated richness.

V usage is TRBV6-1 and J usage is TRBJ2-7; 14 positions agree with TRBD2. The sequence came from a woman in her 30s in good health. Sequences were obtained from memory CD4+ T cells sorted from blood. As for subset: CD45RA-negative fraction. The CDR3 sequence is CASNPGTSGSEQYF. The CDR3 DNA sequence: TGTGCCAGCAATCCAGGGACTAGCGGGAGTGAGCAGTACTTC.